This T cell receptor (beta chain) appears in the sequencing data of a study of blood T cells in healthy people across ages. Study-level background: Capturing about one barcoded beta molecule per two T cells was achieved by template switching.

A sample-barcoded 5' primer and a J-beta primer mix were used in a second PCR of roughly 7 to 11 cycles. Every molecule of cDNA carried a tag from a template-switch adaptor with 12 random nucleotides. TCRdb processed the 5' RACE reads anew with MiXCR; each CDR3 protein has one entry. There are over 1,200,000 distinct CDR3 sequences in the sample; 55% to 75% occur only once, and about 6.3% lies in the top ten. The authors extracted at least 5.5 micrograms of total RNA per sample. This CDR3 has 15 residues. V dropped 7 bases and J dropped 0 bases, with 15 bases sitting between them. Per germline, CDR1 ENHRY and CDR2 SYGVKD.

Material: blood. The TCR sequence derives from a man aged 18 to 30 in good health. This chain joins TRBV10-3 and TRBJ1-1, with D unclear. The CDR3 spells CAIMEQDGVNTEAFF. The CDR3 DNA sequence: TGTGCCATCATGGAGCAGGACGGGGTGAACACTGAAGCTTTCTTT.